This TCR beta chain stems from a study of CD8 T cells in ankylosing spondylitis. Study results and limitations: Prior work had noted some motif variants in reactive arthritis blood and synovial fluid. From matched ankylosing spondylitis synovial fluid, disease-linked clones were reportedly recovered at significantly enriched levels. Seemingly characteristic of ankylosing spondylitis blood was a TCR beta motif consisting of about 8 highly homologous variants.

The CDR3 loop spans 16 amino acids. V lost 5 bases and J 4 bases, leaving 19 bases between the germline ends. CDR1 is SGHTA and CDR2 is FQGNSA in the germline V gene. For TCR beta, libraries came from quantitative 5'-RACE with molecular barcodes. TCRdb recomputed calls from the 5' RACE reads with MiXCR, one row per CDR3 protein. The repertoire holds under 250,000 distinct CDR3 sequences, with about 7% as singletons. Details on this clonotype: As yet, its antigen is unknown.

V is TRBV7-2 and J is TRBJ2-3, with D possibly matching TRBD2 (8 bases). The receptor was derived from a male donor with ankylosing spondylitis. Input material: blood, either unsorted or a sorted T cell fraction (not recorded which). The CDR3 reads CASSPQGTRLADTQYF. The CDR3 coding sequence is TGTGCCAGCAGCCCACAGGGGACTAGGCTGGCAGATACGCAGTATTTT.